The text below deals with one TCR beta chain. The antigen it binds to is not known. Per-base quality was not reported, and no clone a single base away is much larger than it. CDR3 length: 19 amino acids, cysteine to phenylalanine. Left in the record is the CDR3 DNA by itself, 57 bases read in frame from the first base. CDR1 and CDR2, looked up from the germline V gene, are MGHRA and YSYEKL. At the junction V is shortened by 4 bases and J by 4 bases, with 29 bases in between. The sample originates from a study of T cell responses to AZD1222 COVID-19 vaccine (dated by TCRdb to about 2021). Some background on the complete study: AZD1222 recipients with second doses at about 4 weeks or about 12 weeks were pooled, because spike-specific TCR depth and breadth did not differ between schedules. Trial participants were enrolled into age subgroups of 18-55, 56-69 and 70-plus years, which contained about 150, 28 and 57 TCR-sequenced participants, respectively. A total of about 240 trial participants underwent TCR sequencing, of whom about 200 received two doses of AZD1222 and some 26 received two doses of the MenACWY control vaccine. Broader findings and caveats from the paper: Conclusions about previously exposed vaccinees are limited, since just five to seven AZD1222 recipients were seropositive for SARS-CoV-2 at baseline. Epitopes outside the regions mutated in the B.1.351 and B.1.1.7 variants were reportedly recognized by nearly half of the unique spike-specific TCRs. In the small 56-69-year group, the increase in depth fell short of significance, most likely because of low power. Most participants were white British and females outnumbered males, and the authors suggested that clonal diversity may have been underestimated. Vaccine-associated CD4 TCRs spanned the whole spike protein, with dominant responses in regions 160-218 and 743-854. Because no samples from the day 14 peak response were available, repertoires could be characterized only after the peak T cell response. After two AZD1222 doses, both the breadth and the depth of spike-specific TCRs were significantly higher than at day 0 and than in MenACWY recipients.

The time point label on this specimen signifies: baseline before first vaccination. Samples from vaccinated people were obtained from the UK trials COV001 and COV002, which included a single-blind randomized controlled phase 2/3 trial of AZD1222 (ChAdOx1 nCoV-19) in healthy adults. Trial participant PBMC samples were collected at day 0 and day 28 after the second dose for TCRbeta chain sequencing. The CDR3 regions of human TCRbeta chains were subjected to immunosequencing. The authors' pipeline ran thus. TCRs in the repertoires were compared against a reference library of SARS-CoV-2-specific TCRs that had been generated with the MIRA antigen-specificity platform. Breadth was defined as the fraction of unique TCRs that were SARS-CoV-2-associated, and depth was defined as the fraction of total T cells that were SARS-CoV-2-associated. Using the MIRA data, each spike-specific TCR was mapped to the spike region that the TCR reacts to and placed in a CD4 or CD8 class. Log10-transformed breadth and depth values were compared by one-way ANOVA with Sidak's multiple comparisons tests. Imported from immuneACCESS, the table was reduced by TCRdb to in-frame sequences with V and J called. These copies leave out some clones; in studies compared against another copy, an unresolved V gene accounts for under half, and the cause of the remainder is not known. Clone size and V and J calls were adopted from that table, with D and trimming inferred from the DNA. A total of 130,000 or so clones appear in this sample, 94% of them only once. The top ten clonotypes cover roughly 6.6% of the sample.

This TCR was sampled from an adult in good health. Rearrangement joined TRBV4-1 to TRBJ2-7; TRBD1 could be the D gene, as 6 bases match. This sample comprised peripheral blood, obtained on day 0 of AZD1222 vaccination. The DNA sequence is given as TGCGCCAGCAGCCCAGGAAACGGACAGACTGGGGTTAGGGCGTACGAGCAGTACTTC. Its protein is CASSPGNGQTGVRAYEQYF.